Listed here are 22 T cell receptor beta chains from one sample, sequenced in a study of cytomegalovirus exposure and HLA in healthy donors. Both 60 Vbeta primers and 13 Jbeta primers went into the PCR. Data came from immunoSEQ multiplex PCR; TCRdb stores just in-frame clones and leaves some out. The data show approximately 170,000 clones, over 70% seen once. The material sequenced was PBMCs. The source is a woman aged 40 to 50 in good health and CMV-seropositive.

This chain connects TRBV27 to TRBJ2-3; D possibly corresponds to TRBD2 (6 bases). Deletions cut 0 bases from V and 4 bases from J, with 17 bases between. CDR3 length equals 17 residues. Looked up from germline, CDR1 is MNHEY and CDR2 is SMNVEV (reference sequence). The CDR3 loop reads CASSLSYRLVRPDTQYF. The CDR3 nucleotides are TGTGCCAGCAGTTTATCGTATCGACTAGTTCGGCCAGATACGCAGTATTTT.

This chain uses TRBV25-1 with TRBJ2-5; 11 bases are a match to TRBD1. Germline V CDR1 and CDR2: MGHDK, SYGVNS. The CDR3 length is 15 residues. Trimming took 4 bases from V and 5 from J; bases not matched to a gene: 6. The CDR3 region has the DNA TGTGCCAGCAGTGGGGGACAGGGGGTCCATGAGACCCAGTACTTC. The encoded protein is CASSGGQGVHETQYF.

Details on this clone: At one end the junction does not follow the germline gene, possibly because of a read error. The genes are TRBV19 and TRBJ2-4, with D perhaps matching TRBD1 (6 bases). The CDR3 loop spans 14 amino acids. Germline CDR1 LNHDA, CDR2 SQIVND (reference sequence). The CDR3 DNA follows: TGTGCCAGTAGTACATCAGGGGCCAAAAACAGTCAGTACTTC. Its translation is CASSTSGAKNSQYF.

The V and J genes are TRBV30 and TRBJ2-1; no reliable D call. Germline loops: CDR1 GTSNPN, CDR2 SVGIG (reference sequence). This CDR3 contains 14 residues. Between the trimmed V and J ends, which lost 4 bases and 4 bases, there was a span of 14 bases. The CDR3 reads CAWMSGTKYNEQFF. For the CDR3, the DNA is TGTGCCTGGATGTCAGGAACCAAATACAATGAGCAGTTCTTC.

The rearrangement joins TRBV29-1 to TRBJ2-2; tentatively, D is TRBD2 (6 bases). Germline V CDR1 and CDR2: SQVTM, ANQGSEA. CDR3 length equals 14 residues. Deletions cut 6 bases from V and 0 bases from J, with 11 bases between. The CDR3 spells CSVHGGTNTGELFF. CDR3 in DNA: TGCAGCGTCCACGGGGGAACGAACACCGGGGAGCTGTTTTTT.

J is TRBJ1-1 and V is TRBV10-3; D gene uncertain. The CDR3 spans 12 residues. V was shortened by 3 bases and J by 10 bases, with 12 bases between the two germline ends. The V gene's germline CDR1 is ENHRY and CDR2 SYGVKD. CDR3 in DNA: TGTGCCATCAGTGAAACTGCAATGAGAGCTTTCTTT. It translates to CAISETAMRAFF.

This clone was picked up one time. V gene TRBV28 combines with J gene TRBJ1-5; 8 bases fit TRBD1. After removal of 5 bases from V and 6 bases from J, the junction contained 15 bases not matched to a gene. The germline V gene has CDR1 MDHEN and CDR2 SYDVKM. CDR3 length: 17 amino acids. CDR3 sequence reads: CASSAEQGAFQSQPQHF. CDR3 nucleotide sequence: TGTGCCAGCAGTGCAGAGCAGGGGGCATTCCAAAGTCAGCCCCAGCATTTT. The full variable domain, in which reference TRBV28 and TRBJ1-5 provide the parts outside the CDR3, is DVKVTQSSRYLVKRTGEKVFLECVQDMDHENMFWYRQDPGLGLRLIYFSYDVKMKEKGDIPEGYSVSREKKERFSLILESASTNQTSMYLCASSAEQGAFQSQPQHFGDGTRLSIL.

This clone was detected only a few times. The CDR3 DNA follows: TGTGCCTCCTCGCTGGGATTTTTGGGGGGGGCCTCGGGGACCCAGTACTTC. It is translated as CASSLGFLGGASGTQYF. The chain recombines TRBV30 with TRBJ2-5, with D possibly matching TRBD2 (7 bases). The CDR3 is made up of 17 amino acids. From germline, CDR1 is GTSNPN and CDR2 SVGIG (reference sequence). V lost 7 bases and J 7 bases, leaving 31 bases between the germline ends.

This chain uses TRBV5-1 with TRBJ1-2; the D gene is possibly TRBD1 (5 bases). In germline, CDR1 is SGHRS, CDR2 YFSETQ. The CDR3 length is 14 residues. Deletions cut 0 bases from V and 5 bases from J, with 11 bases between. The chain's CDR3 is CASSLGQIAYGYTF. CDR3 nucleotide sequence: TGCGCCAGCAGCTTGGGACAGATAGCTTATGGCTACACCTTC. The variable domain in full, with the rest retrieved from reference TRBV5-1 and TRBJ1-2, is KAGVTQTPRYLIKTRGQQVTLSCSPISGHRSVSWYQQTPGQGLQFLFEYFSETQRNKGNFPGRFSGRQFSNSRSEMNVSTLELGDSALYLCASSLGQIAYGYTFGSGTRLTVV.

V is TRBV6-1 and J is TRBJ1-1, with no clear D. CDR1 is MNHNS, CDR2 SASEGT, per germline. V was shortened by 3 bases and J by 0 bases, with 5 bases between the two germline ends. There are 13 residues in the CDR3. CDR3 sequence: CASSDSVNTEAFF. The CDR3 DNA sequence: TGTGCCAGCAGTGATTCAGTGAACACTGAAGCTTTCTTT.

This rearrangement joins TRBV7-3 to TRBJ2-2, with 9 nucleotides matching TRBD1. Looked up from germline, CDR1 is SGHTA and CDR2 is FQGTGA. J gave up 6 bases and V 4 bases, and 3 bases lay outside the gene matches. This CDR3 has 14 residues. CDR3 loop: CASSSTGGPGELFF. The CDR3 DNA follows: TGTGCCAGCAGCTCAACAGGGGGCCCCGGGGAGCTGTTTTTT. Combining the CDR3 with reference TRBV7-3 and TRBJ2-2 gives the whole variable domain GAGVSQTPSNKVTEKGKYVELRCDPISGHTALYWYRQSLGQGPEFLIYFQGTGAADDSGLPNDRFFAVRPEGSVSTLKIQRTERGDSAVYLCASSSTGGPGELFFGEGSRLTVL.

The gene calls are TRBV29-1 and TRBJ1-1; TRBD1 is a possible D gene (5 bases). The germline V gene has CDR1 SQVTM and CDR2 ANQGSEA. Trimming stripped 6 bases from V and 3 bases from J, with 14 bases between. This CDR3 is 13 amino acids long. CDR3 coding DNA: TGCAGCGTAAAAACCCTCAGGGACACTGAAGCTTTCTTT. Translated: CSVKTLRDTEAFF.

This chain links TRBV27 with TRBJ1-5; 9 nucleotides agree with TRBD1. This CDR3 contains 13 residues. Germline V gene sequence: CDR1 MNHEY, CDR2 SMNVEV (reference sequence). Trimming removed 6 bases from V and 11 bases from J; junction bases left unmatched: 8. The CDR3 reads CASRGQGLMAQHF. CDR3 DNA: TGTGCCAGCAGGGGACAGGGCTTAATGGCCCAGCATTTT.

The V call is TRBV9, the J call TRBJ2-7; the D gene is possibly TRBD2 (5 bases). The germline CDR1 and CDR2 sequences are SGDLS and YYNGEE. Deletions cut 1 base from V and 7 bases from J, with 15 bases between. The CDR3 runs to 14 residues. DNA for the CDR3: TGTGCCAGCAGCGTAAGGACTTCCGAAACGGAGCAGTACTTC. Its translation: CASSVRTSETEQYF.

This clone is termed medium-sized. The chain has TRBV7-9 and TRBJ1-2, with TRBD1 as a possible D gene (5 bases). CDR3 length: 12 residues. V was trimmed by 5 bases and J by 8 bases, leaving 12 bases between them. Germline V lookup: CDR1 SEHNR, CDR2 FQNEAQ (reference sequence). Written as DNA, the CDR3 is TGTGCCAGCAGCCAGGACATCGGCGGCTACACCTTC. It encodes CASSQDIGGYTF.

This sequence joins TRBV19 and TRBJ1-2, with TRBD1 matching over 8 bases. The V and J ends lost 5 bases and 2 bases, in that order; junction bases with no gene match: 13. The CDR3 is made up of 17 amino acids. The V gene's germline CDR1 is LNHDA and CDR2 SQIVND (reference sequence). CDR3 nucleotide sequence: TGTGCCAGTAGTCTTAACCTTCGACAGGGGACGAACTATGGCTACACCTTC. It encodes CASSLNLRQGTNYGYTF.

This rearrangement joins TRBV15 to TRBJ1-1; D perhaps matches TRBD1 (6 bases). Germline V lookup: CDR1 LNHNV, CDR2 YYDKDF (reference sequence). This CDR3 comprises 12 residues. The V end lost 2 bases, the J end lost 11 bases, and 12 bases lay between the germline ends. The CDR3 coding sequence is TGTGCCACCAGCAGATTACAGGGTTACGCTTTCTTT. Protein sequence: CATSRLQGYAFF.

The V gene is TRBV2, the J gene TRBJ2-7; 13 nucleotides agree with TRBD2. Losses at the gene ends were 3 bases for V and 4 bases for J; bases not matched to a gene: 9. Germline V lookup: CDR1 SNHLY, CDR2 FYNNEI. The CDR3 is made up of 17 amino acids. The CDR3 coding sequence is TGTGCCAGCAGTGACTCGGGACTAGCGGGGTTTGGTTACGAGCAGTACTTC. Amino acids: CASSDSGLAGFGYEQYF.

Remarks on this clone: Within the sample, other DNA sequences also encode this same CDR3. The rearrangement uses TRBV10-2 and TRBJ1-5, with D possibly matching TRBD1 (5 bases). CDR1 is WSHSY and CDR2 is SAAADI in the germline V gene. Deletions cut 10 bases from V and 7 bases from J, with 23 bases between. The CDR3 extends over 15 amino acids. CDR3 in DNA: TGCGCCACTCAACCCGGGGGGGGACTTTCACAGCCCCAGCATTTT. Translated: CATQPGGGLSQPQHF.

The chain employs TRBV10-3 and TRBJ1-5; possible D gene TRBD1, 5 bases. Trimming shortened V by 2 bases and J by 2 bases, and 10 bases separated the two germline ends. Germline V gene data show CDR1 as ENHRY and CDR2 as SYGVKD. The CDR3 has 15 amino acids. The DNA of the CDR3 is TGTGCCATCAGTGAGGCGGGGGTGGGCAATCAGCCCCAGCATTTT. This gives the protein CAISEAGVGNQPQHF.

The genes are TRBV9 and TRBJ1-4, with 10 bases that match TRBD1. The CDR3 is made up of 16 amino acids. V shed 0 bases, J shed 9 bases, and the junction held 8 bases outside the gene matches. Germline V gene lookup returns CDR1 SGDLS and CDR2 YYNGEE. The CDR3 DNA reads TGTGCCAGCAGCGTAGGAGAGACAGGGGGCCATCAAAAACTGTTTTTT. It encodes CASSVGETGGHQKLFF.

CDR3 sequence (DNA): TGTGCCAGCAGCGTAGCTCCAGGGGGAAGTGAGCAGTACTTC. This codes for CASSVAPGGSEQYF. The chain joins TRBV9 to TRBJ2-7; 7 bases are a match to TRBD1. This CDR3 is 14 amino acids long. CDR1 and CDR2 (germline): SGDLS, YYNGEE. V lost 0 bases, J lost 7 bases, and 7 bases stayed unmatched.